These 18 T cell receptor beta chains came from one sample sequenced in a study of T cells in Graves' hyperthyroidism and ophthalmopathy. RNA transcripts served as the template for amplifying TCR beta CDR3 regions. First-round RT-PCR of the TCR CDR3 relied on the HTBI primer set. Each CDR3 protein gets one entry after TCRdb re-called the multiplex PCR reads with MiXCR. The sample includes some 490,000 distinct CDR3 sequences, about 20% of them seen just once. The sample was blood. Source of these receptors: a woman aged 70-85 years with Graves' ophthalmopathy.

The gene calls are TRBV6-1 and TRBJ1-1; TRBD1 matches 9 bases. This CDR3 comprises 12 residues. Per the germline V gene, CDR1 is MNHNS and CDR2 is SASEGT. V lost 6 bases, J lost 9 bases, and 5 bases stayed unmatched. In DNA, the CDR3 is TGTGCCAGCAGCGGGGGACAGGGCCAAGCTTTCTTT. It yields the protein CASSGGQGQAFF.

V is TRBV6-5 and J is TRBJ2-7, with D hard to call. The V and J ends lost 4 bases and 6 bases respectively, with 10 bases between them. The CDR3 is 12 amino acids. Germline V gene lookup returns CDR1 MNHEY and CDR2 SVGAGI. In DNA, the CDR3 is TGTGCCAGCAGTTCTCAGACACTCGAGCAGTACTTC. Translation gives CASSSQTLEQYF.

This clonotype was detected many times. The V call is TRBV12-3 or TRBV12-4, the J call TRBJ2-7; D is ambiguous. Trimming removed 1 base from V and 4 bases from J, with 8 bases in between. The CDR3 runs 13 residues. For the CDR3, the DNA is TGTGCCAGCAGTTTAGGGCCGGTTTACGAGCAGTACTTC. Translating gives CASSLGPVYEQYF.

The chain uses TRBV19 and TRBJ2-2; a possible D gene is TRBD1 (5 bases). CDR1 and CDR2 from the germline V gene are LNHDA and SQIVND (reference sequence). CDR3 size: 13 residues. V lost 4 bases, J lost 7 bases, and 10 bases lay in between. This CDR3 reads CASSKGVVGELFF. In DNA, the CDR3 is TGTGCCAGTAGTAAAGGGGTAGTCGGGGAGCTGTTTTTT.

A single count supports this clonotype. This may stem from a read error, because a much larger clone lies one nucleotide away. V and J are TRBV5-6 and TRBJ1-6; D remains unclear. This CDR3 is 12 amino acids long. Germline values: CDR1 SGHDT, CDR2 YYEEEE. The CDR3 is CASSLTGSPFHF. The CDR3 DNA reads as TGTGCCAGCAGCTTGACCGGTTCACCCTTCCACTTT.

The table lists this clonotype with many counts. This chain connects TRBV20-1 to TRBJ1-1; tentative D call: TRBD1 (5 bases). The CDR3 has 13 residues. The V end was cut by 7 bases, the J end by 3 bases, with 15 bases between. The V gene's germline CDR1 is DFQATT and CDR2 SNEGSKA (reference sequence). CDR3 DNA sequence: TGCAGTGTTTCAGGGTATAAGGACACTGAAGCTTTCTTT. Translated: CSVSGYKDTEAFF.

This clonotype has at least ten counts. V and J are TRBV7-2 and TRBJ2-5; 9 nucleotides match TRBD1. The germline V gene has CDR1 SGHTA and CDR2 FQGNSA. With 2 bases clipped from V and 4 bases from J, the junction kept 5 bases outside the gene matches. The CDR3 covers 15 residues. CDR3 in amino acids: CASSLRTGGPETQYF. The CDR3 nucleotides are TGTGCCAGCAGCTTACGAACAGGGGGCCCAGAGACCCAGTACTTC. The entire variable domain, with the rest obtained from reference TRBV7-2 and TRBJ2-5, is as follows: GAGVSQSPSNKVTEKGKDVELRCDPISGHTALYWYRQSLGQGLEFLIYFQGNSAPDKSGLPSDRFSAERTGGSVSTLTIQRTQQEDSAVYLCASSLRTGGPETQYFGPGTRLLVL.

In DNA form, the CDR3 reads TGTGCCAGCACCCCCCGGGGGGGGCGAGGTCAGCCCCAGCATTTT. This codes for CASTPRGGRGQPQHF. This chain uses TRBV28 with TRBJ1-5, with TRBD1 as a possible D gene (6 bases). Deletions cut 7 bases from V and 6 bases from J, with 19 bases between. There are 15 residues in the CDR3. Germline CDR1 and CDR2: MDHEN and SYDVKM. The variable domain in full, with the rest retrieved from reference TRBV28 and TRBJ1-5, is DVKVTQSSRYLVKRTGEKVFLECVQDMDHENMFWYRQDPGLGLRLIYFSYDVKMKEKGDIPEGYSVSREKKERFSLILESASTNQTSMYLCASTPRGGRGQPQHFGDGTRLSIL.

This clonotype turned up a few times. The chain joins TRBV3-1 to TRBJ2-7; D ambiguous. CDR1 and CDR2 (germline): LGHDT, YNNKEL (reference sequence). The CDR3 is made up of 14 amino acids. V was trimmed by 4 bases and J by 0 bases, leaving 10 bases between them. The CDR3 reads CASSPNGLSYEQYF. The CDR3 DNA reads as TGTGCCAGCAGCCCTAACGGGCTCTCCTACGAGCAGTACTTC.

V is TRBV15 and J is TRBJ2-7; D is unclear. The V and J ends lost 0 bases and 3 bases respectively, with 3 bases between them. The CDR3 has 12 amino acids. The germline gives CDR1 LNHNV, CDR2 YYDKDF (reference sequence). The DNA for the CDR3 is TGTGCCACCAGCAGAGATCGCTACGAGCAGTACTTC. As protein: CATSRDRYEQYF.

The table lists this clonotype with many counts. The chain has TRBV28 and TRBJ2-3, with TRBD2 as a possible D gene (6 bases). From germline, CDR1 is MDHEN and CDR2 SYDVKM. V lost 6 bases and J 3 bases, leaving 10 bases between the germline ends. The length of the CDR3 is 13 residues. Written as DNA, the CDR3 is TGTGCCAGCAGCGACGGAGGGACAGATACGCAGTATTTT. It encodes CASSDGGTDTQYF.

The CDR3 loop is CASSQIVMGYNEQFF. As DNA, the CDR3 is TGTGCCAGCAGCCAAATAGTGATGGGTTACAATGAGCAGTTCTTC. The rearrangement uses TRBV5-4 and TRBJ2-1; D uncertain. Trimming left V 4 bases short and J 4 bases short, with 15 bases between. CDR1 SGHNT and CDR2 YYREEE come from the germline V gene (reference sequence). The CDR3 spans 15 residues.

V usage is TRBV7-9 and J usage is TRBJ1-2; tentative D call: TRBD1 (6 bases). The V gene's germline CDR1 is SEHNR and CDR2 FQNEAQ (reference sequence). V was clipped by 5 bases and J by 0 bases, with 13 bases between them. The CDR3 totals 15 residues. This chain's CDR3 is CASSETGLANYGYTF. DNA for the CDR3: TGTGCCAGCAGCGAAACAGGGTTAGCTAACTATGGCTACACCTTC.

The rearrangement uses TRBV3-1 and TRBJ2-3; 10 positions agree with TRBD2. Trimming at V came to 1 base and at J to 7 bases, leaving 8 bases not matched to a gene. CDR3 length: 16 residues. Germline CDR1 reads LGHDT; CDR2 reads YNNKEL (reference sequence). CDR3 protein: CASSQGPSGRGNTQYF. CDR3 in DNA: TGTGCCAGCAGCCAAGGTCCTAGCGGGAGAGGAAATACGCAGTATTTT.

The J gene is TRBJ2-1, the V gene TRBV30; no reliable D call. V was trimmed by 2 bases and J by 5 bases, leaving 4 bases between them. The CDR3 contains 11 residues. Germline V CDR1 and CDR2: GTSNPN, SVGIG (reference sequence). CDR3 DNA sequence: TGTGCCTGGAGTTCAAACAATGAGCAGTTCTTC. It yields the protein CAWSSNNEQFF.

V and J are TRBV7-9 and TRBJ2-5; 10 bases map to TRBD2. CDR3 length equals 15 residues. Germline V gene data show CDR1 as SEHNR and CDR2 as FQNEAQ (reference sequence). V was pared by 1 base and J by 5 bases, with 4 bases of the junction left unmatched. CDR3 amino acids: CASSLDLAGDETQYF. The CDR3 region has the DNA TGTGCCAGCAGCTTAGACCTAGCGGGAGATGAGACCCAGTACTTC.

This clonotype appeared once. CDR3 sequence: CRSGQASTDTQYF. CDR3 coding DNA: TGCAGGTCGGGACAGGCCAGCACAGATACGCAGTATTTT. The gene calls are TRBV20-1 and TRBJ2-3; 8 nucleotides line up with TRBD1. The CDR3 runs 13 residues. The germline V gene has CDR1 DFQATT and CDR2 SNEGSKA (reference sequence).

This clonotype has a handful of counts. The chain uses TRBV4-3 and TRBJ2-5; 11 nucleotides align to TRBD2. J was trimmed by 2 bases and V by 0 bases; bases with no gene match: 8. From germline, CDR1 is LGHNA and CDR2 YSLEER. The CDR3 has 18 amino acids. CDR3 amino acids: CASSQDLVLAGGQETQYF. The CDR3 coding sequence is TGCGCCAGCAGCCAAGATCTAGTCCTAGCGGGAGGACAAGAGACCCAGTACTTC.